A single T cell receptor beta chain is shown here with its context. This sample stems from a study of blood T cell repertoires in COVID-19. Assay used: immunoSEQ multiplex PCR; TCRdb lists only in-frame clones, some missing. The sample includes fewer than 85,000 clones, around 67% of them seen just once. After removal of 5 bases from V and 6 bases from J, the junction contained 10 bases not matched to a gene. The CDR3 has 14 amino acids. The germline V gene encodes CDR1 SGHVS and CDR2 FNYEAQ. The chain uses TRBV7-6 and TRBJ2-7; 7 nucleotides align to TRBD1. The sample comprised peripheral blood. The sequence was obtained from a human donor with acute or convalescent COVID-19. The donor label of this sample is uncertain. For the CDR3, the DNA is TGTGCCAGCAGCCCGGGACAGTTACTGGGCGAGCAGTACTTC. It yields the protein CASSPGQLLGEQYF.